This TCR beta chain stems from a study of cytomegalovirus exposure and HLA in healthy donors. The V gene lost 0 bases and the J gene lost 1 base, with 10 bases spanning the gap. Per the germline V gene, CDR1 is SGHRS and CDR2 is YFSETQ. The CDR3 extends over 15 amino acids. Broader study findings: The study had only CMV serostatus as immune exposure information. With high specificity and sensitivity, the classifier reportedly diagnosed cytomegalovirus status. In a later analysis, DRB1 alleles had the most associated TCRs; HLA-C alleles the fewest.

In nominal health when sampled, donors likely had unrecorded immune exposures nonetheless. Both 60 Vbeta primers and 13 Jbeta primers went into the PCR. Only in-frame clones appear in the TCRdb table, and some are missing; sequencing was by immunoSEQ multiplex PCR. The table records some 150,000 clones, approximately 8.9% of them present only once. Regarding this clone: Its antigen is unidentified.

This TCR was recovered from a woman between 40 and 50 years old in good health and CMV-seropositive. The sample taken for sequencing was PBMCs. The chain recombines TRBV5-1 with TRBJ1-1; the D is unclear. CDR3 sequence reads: CASSLARRENTEAFF. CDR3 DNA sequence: TGCGCCAGCAGCTTGGCTCGGAGGGAGAACACTGAAGCTTTCTTT.